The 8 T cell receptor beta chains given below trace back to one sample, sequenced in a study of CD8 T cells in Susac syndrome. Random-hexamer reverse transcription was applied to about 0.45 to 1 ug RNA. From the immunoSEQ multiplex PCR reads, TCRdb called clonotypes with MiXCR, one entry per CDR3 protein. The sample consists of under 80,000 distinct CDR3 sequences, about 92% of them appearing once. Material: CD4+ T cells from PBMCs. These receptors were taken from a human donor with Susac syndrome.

DNA for the CDR3: TGCAGTGCTCCGGACAGGAGGGAAAAACTGTTTTTT. This codes for CSAPDRREKLFF. The rearrangement joins TRBV20-1 to TRBJ1-4, with TRBD1 matching over 7 bases. V gave up 5 bases and J gave up 8 bases; unmatched junction bases: 5. The CDR3 is 12 amino acids. CDR1 and CDR2 (germline): DFQATT, SNEGSKA (reference sequence).

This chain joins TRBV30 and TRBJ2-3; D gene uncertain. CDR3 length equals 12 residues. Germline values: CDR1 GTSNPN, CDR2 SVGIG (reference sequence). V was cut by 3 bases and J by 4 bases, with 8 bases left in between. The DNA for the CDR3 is TGTGCCTGGAGAAGGCGGTCAGATACGCAGTATTTT. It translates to CAWRRRSDTQYF.

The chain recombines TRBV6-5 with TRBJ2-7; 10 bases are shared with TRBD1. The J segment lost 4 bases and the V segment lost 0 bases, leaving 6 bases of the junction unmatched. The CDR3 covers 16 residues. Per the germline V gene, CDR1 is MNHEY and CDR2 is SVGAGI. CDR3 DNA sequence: TGTGCCAGCAGTTACTCGGGGACAGGGGCAAATTACGAGCAGTACTTC. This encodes CASSYSGTGANYEQYF.

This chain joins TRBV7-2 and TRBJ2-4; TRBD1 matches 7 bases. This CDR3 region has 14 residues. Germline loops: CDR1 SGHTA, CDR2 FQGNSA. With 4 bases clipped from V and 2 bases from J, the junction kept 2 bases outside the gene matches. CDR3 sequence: CASSSQGTKNIQYF. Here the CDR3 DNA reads TGTGCCAGCAGCTCACAGGGGACCAAAAACATTCAGTACTTC.

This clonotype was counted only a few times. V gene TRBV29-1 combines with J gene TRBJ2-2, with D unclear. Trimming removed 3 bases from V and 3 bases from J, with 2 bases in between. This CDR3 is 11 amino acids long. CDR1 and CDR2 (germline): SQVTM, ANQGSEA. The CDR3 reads CSVEYTGELFF. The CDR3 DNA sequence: TGCAGCGTTGAGTACACCGGGGAGCTGTTTTTT.

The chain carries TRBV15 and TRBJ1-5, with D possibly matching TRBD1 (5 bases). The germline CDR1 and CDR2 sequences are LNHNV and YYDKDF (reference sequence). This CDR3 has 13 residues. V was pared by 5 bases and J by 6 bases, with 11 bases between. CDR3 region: CATSGWGGQPQHF. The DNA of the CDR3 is TGTGCCACCAGCGGGTGGGGCGGTCAGCCCCAGCATTTT.

CDR3 protein: CASSRTGQLKNIQYF. The CDR3 DNA follows: TGCGCCAGCAGCCGCACGGGACAGCTCAAAAACATTCAGTACTTC. The J gene is TRBJ2-4, the V gene TRBV5-1; 7 bases agree with TRBD1. Germline trimming cut 4 bases from V and 3 bases from J; bases unmatched to any gene: 7. The CDR3 is 15 residues long. In germline, CDR1 is SGHRS, CDR2 YFSETQ.

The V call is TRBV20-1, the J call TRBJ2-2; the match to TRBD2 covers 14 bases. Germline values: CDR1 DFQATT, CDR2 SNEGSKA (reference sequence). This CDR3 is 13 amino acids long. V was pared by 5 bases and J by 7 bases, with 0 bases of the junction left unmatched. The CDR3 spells CSAGTSGSGELFF. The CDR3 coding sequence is TGCAGTGCTGGGACTAGCGGGAGCGGGGAGCTGTTTTTT.